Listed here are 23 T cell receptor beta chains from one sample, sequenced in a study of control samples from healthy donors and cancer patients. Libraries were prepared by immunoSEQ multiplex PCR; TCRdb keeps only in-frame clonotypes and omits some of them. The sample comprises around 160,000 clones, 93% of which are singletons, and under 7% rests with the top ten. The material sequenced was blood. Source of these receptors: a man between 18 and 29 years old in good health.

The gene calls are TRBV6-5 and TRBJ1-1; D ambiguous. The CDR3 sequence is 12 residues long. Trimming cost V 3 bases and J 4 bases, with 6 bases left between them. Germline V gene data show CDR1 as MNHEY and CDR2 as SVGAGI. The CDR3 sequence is CASSYGATEAFF. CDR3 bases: TGTGCCAGCAGTTATGGAGCCACTGAAGCTTTCTTT.

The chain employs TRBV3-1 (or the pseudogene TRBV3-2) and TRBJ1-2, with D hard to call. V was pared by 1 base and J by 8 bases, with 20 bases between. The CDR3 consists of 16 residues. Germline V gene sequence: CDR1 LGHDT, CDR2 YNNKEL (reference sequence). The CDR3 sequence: CASSQVDWAGEEGYTF. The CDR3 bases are TGTGCCAGCAGCCAAGTTGACTGGGCCGGCGAGGAAGGCTACACCTTC.

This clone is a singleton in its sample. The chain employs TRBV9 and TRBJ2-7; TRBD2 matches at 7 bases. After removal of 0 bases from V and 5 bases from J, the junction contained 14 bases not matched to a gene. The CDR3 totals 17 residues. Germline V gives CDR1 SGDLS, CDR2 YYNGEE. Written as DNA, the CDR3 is TGTGCCAGCAGCGTAGGAGGCGGGGGAAGGGTCTATGACGAGCAGTACTTC. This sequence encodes CASSVGGGGRVYDEQYF.

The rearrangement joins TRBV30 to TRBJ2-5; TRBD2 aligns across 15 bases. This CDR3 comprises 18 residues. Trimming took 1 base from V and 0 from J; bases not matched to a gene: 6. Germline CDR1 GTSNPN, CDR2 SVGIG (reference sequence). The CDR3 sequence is CAWSAGLAGGWYQETQYF. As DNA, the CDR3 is TGTGCCTGGAGTGCAGGACTAGCGGGAGGGTGGTACCAAGAGACCCAGTACTTC.

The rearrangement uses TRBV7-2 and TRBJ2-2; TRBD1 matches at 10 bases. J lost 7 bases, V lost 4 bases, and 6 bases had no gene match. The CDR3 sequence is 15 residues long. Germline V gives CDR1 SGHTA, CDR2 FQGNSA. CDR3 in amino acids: CASSWDRGVGGELFF. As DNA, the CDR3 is TGTGCCAGCAGCTGGGACAGGGGTGTGGGCGGGGAGCTGTTTTTT.

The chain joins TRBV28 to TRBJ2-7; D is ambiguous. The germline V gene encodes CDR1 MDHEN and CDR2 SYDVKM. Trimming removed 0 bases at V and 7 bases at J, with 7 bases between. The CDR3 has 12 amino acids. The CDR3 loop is CASSLWTGEQYF. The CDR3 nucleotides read TGTGCCAGCAGTTTATGGACTGGGGAGCAGTACTTC.

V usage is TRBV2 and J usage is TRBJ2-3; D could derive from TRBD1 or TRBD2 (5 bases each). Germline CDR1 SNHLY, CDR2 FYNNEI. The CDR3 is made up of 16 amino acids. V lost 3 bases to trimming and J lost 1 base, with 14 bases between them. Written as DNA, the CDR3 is TGTGCCAGCAGTGAGTCGGGGCAGACCCGCACAGATACGCAGTATTTT. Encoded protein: CASSESGQTRTDTQYF.

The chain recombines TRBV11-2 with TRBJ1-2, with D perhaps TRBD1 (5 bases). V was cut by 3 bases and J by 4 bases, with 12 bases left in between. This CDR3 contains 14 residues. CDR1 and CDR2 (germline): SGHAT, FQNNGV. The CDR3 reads CASSLKTGPYGYTF. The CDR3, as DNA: TGTGCCAGCAGCTTGAAAACAGGACCCTATGGCTACACCTTC. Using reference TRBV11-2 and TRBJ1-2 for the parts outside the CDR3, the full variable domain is EAGVAQSPRYKIIEKRQSVAFWCNPISGHATLYWYQQILGQGPKLLIQFQNNGVVDDSQLPKDRFSAERLKGVDSTLKIQPAKLEDSAVYLCASSLKTGPYGYTFGSGTRLTVV.

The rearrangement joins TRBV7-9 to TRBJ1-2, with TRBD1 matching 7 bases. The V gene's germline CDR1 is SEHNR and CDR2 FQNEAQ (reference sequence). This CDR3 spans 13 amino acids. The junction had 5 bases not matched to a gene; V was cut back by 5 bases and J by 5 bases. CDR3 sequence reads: CASSRDRDYGYTF. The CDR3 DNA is TGTGCCAGCAGCCGCGACAGGGATTATGGCTACACCTTC.

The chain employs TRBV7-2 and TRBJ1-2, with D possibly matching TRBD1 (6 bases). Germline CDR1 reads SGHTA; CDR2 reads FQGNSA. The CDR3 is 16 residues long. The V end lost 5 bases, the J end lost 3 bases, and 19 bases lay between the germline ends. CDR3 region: CASSPAGGASYYGYTF. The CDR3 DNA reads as TGTGCCAGCAGCCCCGCGGGGGGCGCGTCGTACTATGGCTACACCTTC.

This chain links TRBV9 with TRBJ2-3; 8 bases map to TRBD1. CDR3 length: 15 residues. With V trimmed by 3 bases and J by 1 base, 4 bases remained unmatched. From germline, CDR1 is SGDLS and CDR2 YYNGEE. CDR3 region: CASSDYRGGTDTQYF. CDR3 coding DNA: TGTGCCAGCAGCGATTACAGGGGGGGCACAGATACGCAGTATTTT.

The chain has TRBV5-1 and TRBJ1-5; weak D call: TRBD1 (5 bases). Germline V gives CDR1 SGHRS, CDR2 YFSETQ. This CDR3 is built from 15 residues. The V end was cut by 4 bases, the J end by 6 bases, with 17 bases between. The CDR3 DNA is TGCGCCAGCAGCGCCGGGACCACGGGCGCTCAGCCCCAGCATTTT. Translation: CASSAGTTGAQPQHF.

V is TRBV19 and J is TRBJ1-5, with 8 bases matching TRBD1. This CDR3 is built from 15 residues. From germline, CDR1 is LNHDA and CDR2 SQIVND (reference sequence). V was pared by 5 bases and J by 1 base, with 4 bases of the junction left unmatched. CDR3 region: CASSVGQASNQPQHF. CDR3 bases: TGTGCCAGTAGTGTGGGACAGGCCAGCAATCAGCCCCAGCATTTT.

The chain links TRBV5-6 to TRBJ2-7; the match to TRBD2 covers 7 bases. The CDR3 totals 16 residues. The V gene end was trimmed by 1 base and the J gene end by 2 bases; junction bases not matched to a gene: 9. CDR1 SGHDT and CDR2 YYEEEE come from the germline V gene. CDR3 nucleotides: TGTGCCAGCAGCTTGCTTGGGGAGGGAGAGCCCTACGAGCAGTACTTC. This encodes CASSLLGEGEPYEQYF. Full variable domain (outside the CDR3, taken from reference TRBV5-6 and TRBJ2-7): DAGVTQSPTHLIKTRGQQVTLRCSPKSGHDTVSWYQQALGQGPQFIFQYYEEEERQRGNFPDRFSGHQFPNYSSELNVNALLLGDSALYLCASSLLGEGEPYEQYFGPGTRLTVT.

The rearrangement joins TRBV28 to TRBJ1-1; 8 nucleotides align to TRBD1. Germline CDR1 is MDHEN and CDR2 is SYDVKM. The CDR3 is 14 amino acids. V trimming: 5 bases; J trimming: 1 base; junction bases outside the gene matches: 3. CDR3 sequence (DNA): TGTGCCAGCAGTCGACAGGGGAGGAACACTGAAGCTTTCTTT. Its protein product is CASSRQGRNTEAFF. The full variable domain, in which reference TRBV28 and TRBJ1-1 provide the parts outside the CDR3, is DVKVTQSSRYLVKRTGEKVFLECVQDMDHENMFWYRQDPGLGLRLIYFSYDVKMKEKGDIPEGYSVSREKKERFSLILESASTNQTSMYLCASSRQGRNTEAFFGQGTRLTVV.

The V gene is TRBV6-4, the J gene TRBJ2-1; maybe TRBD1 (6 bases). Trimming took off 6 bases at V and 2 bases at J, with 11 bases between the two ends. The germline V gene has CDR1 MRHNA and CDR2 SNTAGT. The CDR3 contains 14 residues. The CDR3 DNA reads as TGTGCCAGCAGAGGACAGCCGACCTACAATGAGCAGTTCTTC. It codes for CASRGQPTYNEQFF.

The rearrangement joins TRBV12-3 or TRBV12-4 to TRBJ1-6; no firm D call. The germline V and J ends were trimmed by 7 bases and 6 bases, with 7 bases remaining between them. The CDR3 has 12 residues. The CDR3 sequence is CASTYGNSPLHF. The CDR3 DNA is TGTGCCAGCACCTACGGTAATTCACCCCTCCACTTT.

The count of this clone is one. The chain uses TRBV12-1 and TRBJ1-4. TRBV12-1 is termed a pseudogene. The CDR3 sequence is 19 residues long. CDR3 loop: CASSCRDPRKTGRKEKLFF. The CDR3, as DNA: TGTGCCAGCAGCTGCCGAGATCCGCGAAAAACAGGGAGGAAGGAAAAACTGTTTTTT.

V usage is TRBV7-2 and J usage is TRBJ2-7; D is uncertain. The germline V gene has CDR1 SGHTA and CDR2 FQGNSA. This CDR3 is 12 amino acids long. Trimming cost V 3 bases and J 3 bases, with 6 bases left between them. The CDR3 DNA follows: TGTGCCAGCAGCTTGCCTCTCTACGAGCAGTACTTC. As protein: CASSLPLYEQYF.

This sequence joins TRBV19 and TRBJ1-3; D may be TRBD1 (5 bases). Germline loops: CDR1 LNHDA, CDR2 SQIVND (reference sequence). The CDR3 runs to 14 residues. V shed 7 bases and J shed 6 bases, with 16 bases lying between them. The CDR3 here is CASTANRGENTIYF. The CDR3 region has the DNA TGTGCCAGTACTGCGAATCGGGGGGAAAACACCATATATTTT.

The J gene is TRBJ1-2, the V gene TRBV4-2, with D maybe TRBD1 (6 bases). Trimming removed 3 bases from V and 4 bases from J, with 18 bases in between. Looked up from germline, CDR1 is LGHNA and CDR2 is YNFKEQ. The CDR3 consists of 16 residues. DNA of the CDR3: TGTGCCAGCAGCCAGAATTACAGGGAAGGGGCCTATGGCTACACCTTC. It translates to CASSQNYREGAYGYTF.

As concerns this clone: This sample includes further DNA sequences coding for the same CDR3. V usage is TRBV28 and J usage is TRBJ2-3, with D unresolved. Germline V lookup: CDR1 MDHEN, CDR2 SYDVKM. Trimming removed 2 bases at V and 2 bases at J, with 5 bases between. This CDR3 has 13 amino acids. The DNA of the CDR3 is TGTGCCAGCAGTTTACCGTCCACAGATACGCAGTATTTT. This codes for CASSLPSTDTQYF.

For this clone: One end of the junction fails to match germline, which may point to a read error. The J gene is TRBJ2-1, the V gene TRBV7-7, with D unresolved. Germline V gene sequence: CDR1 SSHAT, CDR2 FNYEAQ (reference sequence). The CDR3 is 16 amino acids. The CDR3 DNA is TGTGCTAGCAGCTTAGCTCCAGGAGTCCCCTACAATGAGCAGTTCTTC. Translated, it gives CASSLAPGVPYNEQFF. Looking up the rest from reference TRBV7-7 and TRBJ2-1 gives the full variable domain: GAGVSQSPRYKVTKRGQDVTLRCDPISSHATLYWYQQALGQGPEFLTYFNYEAQPDKSGLPSDRFSAERPEGSISTLTIQRTEQRDSAMYRCASSLAPGVPYNEQFFGPGTRLTVL.